The 12 T cell receptor beta chains below come from one sample, sequenced in a study of blood T cell repertoires in COVID-19 (dated by TCRdb to about 2020). The method behind the library was the immunoSEQ multiplex PCR assay. Imported from immuneACCESS, the table was reduced by TCRdb to in-frame sequences with V and J called. These copies leave out some clones; in studies compared against another copy, an unresolved V gene accounts for under half, and the cause of the remainder is not known. For this sample there are 80,000 to 100,000 clones; 74% appear just once. 3% to 4.5% of the sample is in the top ten clones. Sequencing was done on a sample of peripheral blood. Every receptor here comes from a man aged 65 to 85 with COVID-19, enrolled during active disease.

The CDR3 sequence is CASSYSSLSTYEQYF. CDR3 coding DNA: TGTGCCAGCAGTTACTCTAGCCTCTCAACCTACGAGCAGTACTTC. The rearrangement joins TRBV6-5 to TRBJ2-7; D gene unclear. The germline V gene encodes CDR1 MNHEY and CDR2 SVGAGI. This CDR3 contains 15 residues. The ends were cut back, 0 bases at V and 2 bases at J, with 11 bases in the middle.

The chain has TRBV6-2 or TRBV6-3 and TRBJ2-1; 8 nucleotides align to TRBD1. The trim removed 6 bases at V and 2 bases at J, leaving 12 bases unmatched. The CDR3 covers 17 residues. CDR1 MNHEY and CDR2 SVGEGT come from the germline V gene. CDR3 coding DNA: TGTGCCAGCAGCCTGGGTGTTGGACAGGGCGCCTACAATGAGCAGTTCTTC. Encoded protein: CASSLGVGQGAYNEQFF.

The J gene is TRBJ2-2, the V gene TRBV18, with 10 bases lining up with TRBD2. Germline values: CDR1 KGHSH, CDR2 LQKENI. V dropped 6 bases and J dropped 4; count of bases not matched to a gene: 5. The CDR3 is 15 amino acids. As DNA, the CDR3 is TGTGCCAGCTCTGGACTAGCGGATCCCACCGGGGAGCTGTTTTTT. The encoded protein is CASSGLADPTGELFF.

Comments on this clone: One end of the junction is discordant with germline, which a read error may explain. The chain recombines TRBV6-2 or TRBV6-3 with TRBJ2-4, with D perhaps matching TRBD1 (6 bases). From germline, CDR1 is MNHEY and CDR2 SVGEGT. CDR3 length equals 14 residues. CDR3 sequence reads: CASSDSGAQNIQYF. The CDR3 DNA reads as TGTGCCAGCAGTGACTCAGGGGCTCAGAACATTCAGTACTTC.

V gene TRBV11-2 combines with J gene TRBJ1-3; no definite D call. The CDR3 is 14 residues long. Germline loops: CDR1 SGHAT, CDR2 FQNNGV. V was pared by 3 bases and J by 5 bases, with 11 bases between. As DNA, the CDR3 is TGTGCCAGCAGCTTCAACAGCTTTCGAAACACCATATATTTT. Its translation: CASSFNSFRNTIYF.

This rearrangement joins TRBV29-1 to TRBJ1-4; 9 nucleotides agree with TRBD1. The CDR3 length is 13 residues. V trimming: 6 bases; J trimming: 8 bases; junction bases outside the gene matches: 7. Germline CDR1 and CDR2: SQVTM and ANQGSEA. The CDR3 DNA reads as TGCAGCGTCGCACAGGGGGCGGGGGAAAAACTGTTTTTT. Encoded protein: CSVAQGAGEKLFF.

V is TRBV6-5 and J is TRBJ1-2, with no clear D. There are 15 residues in the CDR3. Trimming cost V 2 bases and J 2 bases, with 12 bases left between them. Germline assignment: CDR1 MNHEY and CDR2 SVGAGI. The CDR3 protein is CASSYGRVTNYGYTF. The CDR3 DNA follows: TGTGCCAGCAGTTACGGTCGGGTAACGAACTATGGCTACACCTTC.

This clone occurred once. The V and J genes are TRBV6-5 and TRBJ1-2; TRBD1 is a possible D gene (5 bases). The V end lost 1 base, the J end lost 4 bases, and 10 bases lay between the germline ends. Germline loops: CDR1 MNHEY, CDR2 SVGAGI. The CDR3 runs to 14 residues. The CDR3 here is CASSYLRDSYGYTF. DNA of the CDR3: TGTGCCAGCAGTTACTTAAGGGACTCCTATGGCTACACCTTC.

The CDR3 DNA reads as TGTGCCAGCAGTTTATCCCCCAGCTATGGCTACACCTTC. Protein product: CASSLSPSYGYTF. The chain couples TRBV28 to TRBJ1-2, with D unclear. CDR3 length: 13 amino acids. V was trimmed by 1 base and J by 4 bases, leaving 7 bases between them. Germline assignment: CDR1 MDHEN and CDR2 SYDVKM.

This chain joins TRBV28 and TRBJ2-2; 9 nucleotides align to TRBD2. In germline, CDR1 is MDHEN, CDR2 SYDVKM. Germline trimming cut 10 bases from V and 3 bases from J; bases unmatched to any gene: 6. The CDR3 runs 14 residues. CDR3 bases: TGTGCCACCTTCCTAGCGGGGTACACCGGGGAGCTGTTTTTT. Its translation: CATFLAGYTGELFF.

The chain couples TRBV29-1 to TRBJ1-1; D may be TRBD1 (5 bases). V was trimmed by 5 bases and J by 0 bases, leaving 16 bases between them. The CDR3 is 15 amino acids. Germline loops: CDR1 SQVTM, CDR2 ANQGSEA. The CDR3 protein is CSVSAGWAMNTEAFF. The CDR3 nucleotides read TGCAGCGTTTCGGCAGGGTGGGCCATGAACACTGAAGCTTTCTTT.

CDR3 in amino acids: CASSQDRGNTGELFF. The DNA for the CDR3 is TGTGCCAGCAGCCAAGATCGGGGGAACACCGGGGAGCTGTTTTTT. The chain employs TRBV4-2 and TRBJ2-2; a possible D gene is TRBD2 (5 bases). CDR1 and CDR2 from the germline V gene are LGHNA and YNFKEQ. The CDR3 sequence is 15 residues long. With 0 bases removed from V and 1 base from J, the gap between germline ends came to 6 bases.